This TCR beta chain originates from a study of CD8 T cells in Susac syndrome (dated by TCRdb to between 2017 and 2020). General notes on the study: Of the Susac syndrome patients who were sequenced, roughly eight were in clinical remission while six had clinically active disease. At the time of blood withdrawal, Susac syndrome patients were either therapy-naive, taking corticosteroids (with some also receiving IVIg), or on IVIg alone. The study compared CD8+ T cell repertoire clonality among about a dozen healthy donors, approximately 14 Susac syndrome patients and 15 multiple sclerosis patients. The study used repertoire sequencing to test whether antigen drove CD8+ T cell activation and differentiation in Susac syndrome. The investigation overall reported the following: Around 15 Susac-specific public clones were identified in the total CD8+ repertoire, and several Susac-specific public clones were identified in the CD8+ TEMRA repertoire. Susac syndrome CD8+ repertoires showed clonal expansion, highest in CD8+ TEMRA cells and greater in clinically active than remitting patients. The study acknowledged that relatively few individuals were included in the TCR sequencing and HLA analysis.

RNA was extracted with the RNeasy kit and roughly 0.5 to 1 ug was reverse transcribed using random hexamers. The immunoSEQ multiplex PCR assay, which covers 54 Vbeta and 13 Jbeta segments, was used to amplify TCR beta CDR3 regions. PCR amplification bias was corrected using a synthetic template baseline for primer optimization and computational correction. Processing in the source paper ran as follows. Reads were annotated to V, D and J genes per IMGT and analyzed with immunoSEQ Analyzer, keeping only productive sequences. Clonality was computed as one minus Shannon entropy normalized by log2 of the number of productive unique sequences. Public and private clones were assessed among the 100 most prevalent clones of each patient and control. Clones were defined as Susac-specific when absent from the healthy and MS cohorts, from about 1,100 published viral clones and from other ImmuneACCESS disease sequences. The raw public data were reprocessed by TCRdb itself: fastp quality trimming at Q25, MiXCR clonotype calling, in-frame beta chains only. Rows with one shared CDR3 protein collapse into an entry with the most common genes and DNA. The authors' filters were not applied to this entry. The sample table shows nearly 110,000 distinct CDR3 sequences, and less than 95% are seen once. Together, the top ten hold approximately 0.41% of the sample.

Notes on this clonotype: Its binding antigen is unknown. No much larger clone is present one base from it, and per-base qualities are unavailable.

High-throughput TCR beta sequencing profiled peripheral blood CD8+ and CD4+ T cells from healthy donors, Susac syndrome patients and multiple sclerosis patients. The Susac syndrome patients fulfilled recently defined diagnostic criteria for definite or probable disease. Bulk CD8+ and CD4+ T cells were purified magnetically by negative isolation, whereas CD8+ TEMRA cells were enriched by FACS. Blood was collected in EDTA tubes and processed within 24 hours, with PBMCs isolated through density gradient centrifugation. PBMCs intended for TCR sequencing were frozen in liquid nitrogen and were later thawed in a 37 degrees C water bath. A purity of at least 90% was achieved for sorted or isolated CD4+, CD8+ and CD8+ TEMRA cells. The cysteine opens and the phenylalanine closes a CDR3 of 14 amino acids. The DNA shown is the 42-base CDR3, in frame from base 1. From the germline V gene, CDR1 is SGHDT and CDR2 is YYEEEE. The junction shows trimming of 3 bases on V and 4 bases on J, and the gene matches do not reach 5 bases of it.

The TCR was taken from a human donor with Susac syndrome. The chain is made from TRBV5-6 and TRBJ2-7; 9 bases in the middle match TRBD1. The specimen was CD8+ T cells from PBMCs. In nucleotides, the sequence is TGTGCCAGCAGCTGGGGGACAGGGACATACGAGCAGTACTTC. Its amino acids are CASSWGTGTYEQYF.